This T cell receptor (beta chain) was identified during a study of OX40 agonist ivuxolimab in advanced cancers. Study details: Head and neck, renal cell, melanoma or hepatocellular carcinoma were the cancers that dose-escalation patients had. Study-wide findings and caveats: Researchers report that CD8+ T cells had, on average, more expanded clones than CD4+.

The CDR3 covers 13 residues. The ends were cut back, 0 bases at V and 15 bases at J, with 16 bases in the middle. CDR1 is SGHTS and CDR2 is YDEGEE in the germline V gene. This clone was observed a few times. Its antigen is not identified. Autoimmune disease history or systemic immunosuppression excluded patients. This table comes from immunoSEQ multiplex PCR, and its TCRdb copy is limited to in-frame clones, with some not included. This table holds fewer than 13,000 clones, approximately 79% found once. Source: CD4+ or CD8+ T cells sorted from blood, taken in a trial of the OX40 agonist ivuxolimab. V and J are TRBV5-8 and TRBJ2-1, with D maybe TRBD2 (6 bases). This TCR derives from an adult with an advanced solid tumor such as melanoma, head and neck, liver or kidney cancer. The CDR3 nucleotides read TGTGCCAGCAGCTTGGGAGGGCGGGAATCGCGGTTCTTC. Translating gives CASSLGGRESRFF.